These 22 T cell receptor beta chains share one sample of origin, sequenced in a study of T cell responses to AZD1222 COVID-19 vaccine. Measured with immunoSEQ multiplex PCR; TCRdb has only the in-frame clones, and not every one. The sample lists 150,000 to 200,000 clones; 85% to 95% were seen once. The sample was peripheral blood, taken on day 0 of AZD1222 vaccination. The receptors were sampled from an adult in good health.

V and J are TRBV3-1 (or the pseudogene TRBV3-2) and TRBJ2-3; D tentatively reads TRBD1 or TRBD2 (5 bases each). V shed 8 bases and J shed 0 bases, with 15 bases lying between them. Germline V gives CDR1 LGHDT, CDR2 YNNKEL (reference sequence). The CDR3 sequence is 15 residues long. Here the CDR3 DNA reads TGTGCCAGCGGACGAATCGGGGACAGCACAGATACGCAGTATTTT. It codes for CASGRIGDSTDTQYF.

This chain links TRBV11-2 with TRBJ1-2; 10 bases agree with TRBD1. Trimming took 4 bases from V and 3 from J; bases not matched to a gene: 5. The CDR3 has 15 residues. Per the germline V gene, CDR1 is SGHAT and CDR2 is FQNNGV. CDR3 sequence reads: CASSSSDRGDYGYTF. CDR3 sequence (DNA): TGTGCCAGCAGCTCCTCGGACAGGGGGGACTATGGCTACACCTTC. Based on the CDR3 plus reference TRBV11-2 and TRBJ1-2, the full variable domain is EAGVAQSPRYKIIEKRQSVAFWCNPISGHATLYWYQQILGQGPKLLIQFQNNGVVDDSQLPKDRFSAERLKGVDSTLKIQPAKLEDSAVYLCASSSSDRGDYGYTFGSGTRLTVV.

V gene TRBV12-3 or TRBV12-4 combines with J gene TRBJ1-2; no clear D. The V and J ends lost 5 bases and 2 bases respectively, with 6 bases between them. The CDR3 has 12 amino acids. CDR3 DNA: TGTGCCAGCAGTGAAGGGAACTATGGCTACACCTTC. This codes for CASSEGNYGYTF.

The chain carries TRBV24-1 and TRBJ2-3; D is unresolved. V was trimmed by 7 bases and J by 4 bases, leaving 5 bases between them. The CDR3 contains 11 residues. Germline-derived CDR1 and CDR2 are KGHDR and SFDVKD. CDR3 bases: TGTGCCACCAGCTCGCCAGATACGCAGTATTTT. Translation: CATSSPDTQYF.

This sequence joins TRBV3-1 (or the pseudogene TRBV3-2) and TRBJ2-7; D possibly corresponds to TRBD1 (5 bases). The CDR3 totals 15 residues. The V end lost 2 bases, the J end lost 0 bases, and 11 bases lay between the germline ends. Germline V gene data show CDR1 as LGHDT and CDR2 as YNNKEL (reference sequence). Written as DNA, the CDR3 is TGTGCCAGCAGCCAATCTACAGGTTACTCCTACGAGCAGTACTTC. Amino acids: CASSQSTGYSYEQYF.

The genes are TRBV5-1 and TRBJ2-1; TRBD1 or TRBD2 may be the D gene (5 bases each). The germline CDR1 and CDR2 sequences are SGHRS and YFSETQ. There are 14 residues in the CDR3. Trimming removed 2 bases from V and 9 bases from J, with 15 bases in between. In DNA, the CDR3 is TGCGCCAGCAGCTTCGACGGGGCCAGCGGTGAGCAGTTCTTC. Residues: CASSFDGASGEQFF.

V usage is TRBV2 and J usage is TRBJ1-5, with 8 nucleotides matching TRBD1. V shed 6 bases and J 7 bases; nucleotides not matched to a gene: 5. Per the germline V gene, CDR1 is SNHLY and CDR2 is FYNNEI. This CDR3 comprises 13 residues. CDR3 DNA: TGTGCCAGCAGGGGGACAGGCGAACAGCCCCAGCATTTT. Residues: CASRGTGEQPQHF.

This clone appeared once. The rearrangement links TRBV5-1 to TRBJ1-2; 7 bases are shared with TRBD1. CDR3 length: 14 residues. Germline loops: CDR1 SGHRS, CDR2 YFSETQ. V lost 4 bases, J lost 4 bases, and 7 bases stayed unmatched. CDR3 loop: CASSRAGQTYGYTF. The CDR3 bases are TGCGCCAGCAGCAGGGCGGGACAGACCTATGGCTACACCTTC. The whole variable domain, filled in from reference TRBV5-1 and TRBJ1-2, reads KAGVTQTPRYLIKTRGQQVTLSCSPISGHRSVSWYQQTPGQGLQFLFEYFSETQRNKGNFPGRFSGRQFSNSRSEMNVSTLELGDSALYLCASSRAGQTYGYTFGSGTRLTVV.

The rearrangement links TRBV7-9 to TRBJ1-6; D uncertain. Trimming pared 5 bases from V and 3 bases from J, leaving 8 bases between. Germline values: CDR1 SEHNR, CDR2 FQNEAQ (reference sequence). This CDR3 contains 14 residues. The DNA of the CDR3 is TGTGCCAGCAGCCGAAGGGTCTATAATTCACCCCTCCACTTT. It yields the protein CASSRRVYNSPLHF.

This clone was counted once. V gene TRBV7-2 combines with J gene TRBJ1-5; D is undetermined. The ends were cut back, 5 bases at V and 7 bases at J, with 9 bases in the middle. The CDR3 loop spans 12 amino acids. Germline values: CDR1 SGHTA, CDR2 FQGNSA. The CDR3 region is CASSESRQPQHF. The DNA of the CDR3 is TGTGCCAGCAGCGAGAGCCGGCAGCCCCAGCATTTT.

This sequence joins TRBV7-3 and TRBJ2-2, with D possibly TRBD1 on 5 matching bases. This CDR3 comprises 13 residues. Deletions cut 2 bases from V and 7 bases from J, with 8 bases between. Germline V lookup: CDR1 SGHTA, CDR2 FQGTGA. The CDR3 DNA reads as TGTGCCAGCAGCTTACAGGGCGGCGGGGAGCTGTTTTTT. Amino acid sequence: CASSLQGGGELFF.

The CDR3, as DNA: TGTGCCAGCAGCTCAACCAGTGGGGAGCTGTTTTTT. It is translated as CASSSTSGELFF. This chain uses TRBV7-9 with TRBJ2-2; D is unresolved. V was trimmed by 4 bases and J by 8 bases, leaving 8 bases between them. Germline CDR1 is SEHNR and CDR2 is FQNEAQ (reference sequence). The CDR3 consists of 12 residues.

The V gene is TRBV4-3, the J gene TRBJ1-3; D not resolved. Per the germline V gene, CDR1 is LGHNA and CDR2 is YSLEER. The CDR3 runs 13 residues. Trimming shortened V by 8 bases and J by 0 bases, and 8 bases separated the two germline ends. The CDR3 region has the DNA TGCGCCAGCCGTCGACTCTCTGGAAACACCATATATTTT. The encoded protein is CASRRLSGNTIYF.

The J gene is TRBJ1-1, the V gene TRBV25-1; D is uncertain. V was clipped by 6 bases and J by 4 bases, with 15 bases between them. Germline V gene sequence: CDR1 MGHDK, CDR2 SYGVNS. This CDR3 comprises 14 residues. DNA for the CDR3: TGTGCCAGCAGCCCACTTGCGGAGGGCACTGAAGCTTTCTTT. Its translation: CASSPLAEGTEAFF.

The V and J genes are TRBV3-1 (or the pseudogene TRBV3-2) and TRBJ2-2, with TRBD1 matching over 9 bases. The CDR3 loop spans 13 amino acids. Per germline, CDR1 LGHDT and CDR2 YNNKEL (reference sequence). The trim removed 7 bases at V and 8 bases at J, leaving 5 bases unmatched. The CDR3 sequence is CASTDRGRGELFF. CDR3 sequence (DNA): TGTGCCAGCACCGACAGGGGGAGAGGGGAGCTGTTTTTT.

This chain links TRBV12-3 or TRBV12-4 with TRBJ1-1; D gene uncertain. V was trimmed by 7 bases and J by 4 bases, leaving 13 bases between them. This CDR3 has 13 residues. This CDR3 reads CASMREWSTEAFF. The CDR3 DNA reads TGTGCCAGCATGAGAGAGTGGAGCACTGAAGCTTTCTTT.

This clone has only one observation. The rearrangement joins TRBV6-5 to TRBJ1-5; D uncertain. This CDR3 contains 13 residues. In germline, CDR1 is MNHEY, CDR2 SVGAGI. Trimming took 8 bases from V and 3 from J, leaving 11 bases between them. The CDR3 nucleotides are TGTGCCAGCGCTCACAACCCCAATCAGCCCCAGCATTTT. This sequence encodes CASAHNPNQPQHF.

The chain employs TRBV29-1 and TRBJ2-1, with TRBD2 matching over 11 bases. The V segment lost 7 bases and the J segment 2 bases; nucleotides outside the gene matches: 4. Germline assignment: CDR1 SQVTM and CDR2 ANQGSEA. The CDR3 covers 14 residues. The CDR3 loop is CSASTSGAYNEQFF. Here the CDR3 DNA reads TGCAGCGCATCGACTAGCGGGGCCTACAATGAGCAGTTCTTC.

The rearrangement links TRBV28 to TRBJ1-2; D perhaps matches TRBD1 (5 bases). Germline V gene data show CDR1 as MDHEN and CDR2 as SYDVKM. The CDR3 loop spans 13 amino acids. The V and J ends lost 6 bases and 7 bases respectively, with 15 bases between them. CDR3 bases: TGTGCCAGCAGCATAGGGACTGGTCTTGGCTACACCTTC. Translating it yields CASSIGTGLGYTF.

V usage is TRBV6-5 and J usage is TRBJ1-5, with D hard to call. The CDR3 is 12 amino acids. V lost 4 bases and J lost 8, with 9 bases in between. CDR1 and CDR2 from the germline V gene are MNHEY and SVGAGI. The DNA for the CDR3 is TGTGCCAGCAGTTCCCCAGGTGAGCCCCAGCATTTT. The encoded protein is CASSSPGEPQHF.

Here the CDR3 reads CASSLGGAVNTEAFF. In DNA, the CDR3 is TGTGCCAGCAGCCTGGGCGGGGCTGTGAACACTGAAGCTTTCTTT. The V and J genes are TRBV7-9 and TRBJ1-1; maybe TRBD1 (5 bases). Looked up from germline, CDR1 is SEHNR and CDR2 is FQNEAQ (reference sequence). The CDR3 sequence is 15 residues long. V was clipped by 5 bases and J by 0 bases, with 13 bases between them.

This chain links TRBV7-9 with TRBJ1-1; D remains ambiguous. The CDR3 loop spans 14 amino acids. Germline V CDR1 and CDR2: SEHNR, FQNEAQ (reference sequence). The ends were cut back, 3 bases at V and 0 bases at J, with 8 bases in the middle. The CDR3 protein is CASSFHKMNTEAFF. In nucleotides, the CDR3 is TGTGCCAGCAGCTTCCACAAAATGAACACTGAAGCTTTCTTT.